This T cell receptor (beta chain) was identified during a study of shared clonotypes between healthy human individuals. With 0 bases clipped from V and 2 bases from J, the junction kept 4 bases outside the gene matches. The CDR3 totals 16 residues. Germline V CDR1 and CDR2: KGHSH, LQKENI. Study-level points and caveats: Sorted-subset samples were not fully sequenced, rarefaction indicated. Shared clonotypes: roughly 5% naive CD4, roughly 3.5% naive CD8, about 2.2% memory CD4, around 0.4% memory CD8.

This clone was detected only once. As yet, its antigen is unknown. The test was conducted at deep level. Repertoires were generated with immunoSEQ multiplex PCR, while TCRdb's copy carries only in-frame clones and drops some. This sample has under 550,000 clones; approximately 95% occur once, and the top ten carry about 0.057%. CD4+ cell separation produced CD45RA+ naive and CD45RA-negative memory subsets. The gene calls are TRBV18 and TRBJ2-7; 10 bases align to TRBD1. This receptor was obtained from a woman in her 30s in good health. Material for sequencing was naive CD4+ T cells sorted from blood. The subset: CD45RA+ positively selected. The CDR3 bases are TGTGCCAGCTCACCACCCGGGACAGGGGCGACCTACGAGCAGTACTTC. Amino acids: CASSPPGTGATYEQYF.